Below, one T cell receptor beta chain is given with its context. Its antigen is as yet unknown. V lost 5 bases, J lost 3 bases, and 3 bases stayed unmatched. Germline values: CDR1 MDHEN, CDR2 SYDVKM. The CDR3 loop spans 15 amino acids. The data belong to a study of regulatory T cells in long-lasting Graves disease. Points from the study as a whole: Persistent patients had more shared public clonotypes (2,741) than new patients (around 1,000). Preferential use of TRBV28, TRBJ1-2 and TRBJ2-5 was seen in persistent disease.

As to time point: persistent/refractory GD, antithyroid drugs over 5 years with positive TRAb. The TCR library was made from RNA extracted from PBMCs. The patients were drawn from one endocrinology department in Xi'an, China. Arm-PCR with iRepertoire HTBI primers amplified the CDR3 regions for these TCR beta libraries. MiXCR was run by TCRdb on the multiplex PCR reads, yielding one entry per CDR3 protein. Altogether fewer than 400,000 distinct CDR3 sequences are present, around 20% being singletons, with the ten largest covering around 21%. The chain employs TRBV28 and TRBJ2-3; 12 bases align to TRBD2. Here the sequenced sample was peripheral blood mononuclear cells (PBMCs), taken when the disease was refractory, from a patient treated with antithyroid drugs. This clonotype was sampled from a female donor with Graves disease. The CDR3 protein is CASSPSGRATDTQYF. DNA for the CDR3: TGTGCCAGCAGTCCTAGCGGGAGGGCGACAGATACGCAGTATTTT.